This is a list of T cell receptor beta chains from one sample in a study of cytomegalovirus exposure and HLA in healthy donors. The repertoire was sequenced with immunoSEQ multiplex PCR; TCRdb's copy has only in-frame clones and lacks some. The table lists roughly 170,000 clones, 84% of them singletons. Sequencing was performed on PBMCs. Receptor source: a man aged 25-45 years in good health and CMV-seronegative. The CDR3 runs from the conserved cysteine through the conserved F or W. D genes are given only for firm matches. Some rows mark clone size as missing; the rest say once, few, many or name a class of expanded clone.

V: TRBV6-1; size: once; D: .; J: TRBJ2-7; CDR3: CASSEFIGLKSYEQYF; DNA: TGTGCCAGCAGTGAATTCATTGGACTCAAGTCCTACGAGCAGTACTTC
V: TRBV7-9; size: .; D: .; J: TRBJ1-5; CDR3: CSSSLAPGGPQHF; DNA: TGTTCCAGCAGCTTAGCCCCGGGGGGTCCCCAGCATTTT
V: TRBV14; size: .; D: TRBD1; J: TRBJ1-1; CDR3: CASSLRTGVITEAFF; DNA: TGTGCCAGCAGTCTTCGGACAGGGGTTATCACTGAAGCTTTCTTT
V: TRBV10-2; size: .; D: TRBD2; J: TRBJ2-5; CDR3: CASSESSGGPLYF; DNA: TGCGCCAGCAGTGAGTCGTCGGGGGGGCCATTGTACTTC
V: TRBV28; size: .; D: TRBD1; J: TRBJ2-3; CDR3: CASRSITGGALDTQYF; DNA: TGTGCCAGCAGGTCAATCACAGGGGGCGCATTAGATACGCAGTATTTT
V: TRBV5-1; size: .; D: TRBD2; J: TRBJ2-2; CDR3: CASSTRGPPSSGGPNTGELFF; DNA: TGCGCCAGCAGCACCAGGGGGCCCCCTTCTAGCGGGGGCCCGAACACCGGGGAGCTGTTTTTT
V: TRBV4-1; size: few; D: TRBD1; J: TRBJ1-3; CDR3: CASSPTGGSGNTIYF; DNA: TGCGCCAGCAGCCCTACAGGGGGCTCTGGAAACACCATATATTTT
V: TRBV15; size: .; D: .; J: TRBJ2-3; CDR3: CATSRDRGIDTQYF; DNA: TGTGCCACCAGCAGAGATAGGGGGATAGATACGCAGTATTTT
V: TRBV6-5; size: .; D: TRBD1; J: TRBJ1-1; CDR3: CASSDRVGNTEAFF; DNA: TGTGCCAGCAGTGACAGGGTGGGCAACACTGAAGCTTTCTTT
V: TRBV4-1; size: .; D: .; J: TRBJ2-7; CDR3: CASSQDSWTYSYEQYF; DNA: TGCGCCAGCAGCCAAGATTCATGGACATACTCCTACGAGCAGTACTTC
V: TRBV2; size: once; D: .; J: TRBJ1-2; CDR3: CASREGGKTYSYGYTF; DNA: TGTGCCAGCAGGGAGGGGGGGAAAACTTACAGCTATGGCTACACCTTC
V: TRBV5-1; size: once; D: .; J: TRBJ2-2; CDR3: CASSLDGPGELFF; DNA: TGCGCCAGCAGCTTGGATGGGCCCGGGGAGCTGTTTTTT
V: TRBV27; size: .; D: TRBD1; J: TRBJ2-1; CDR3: CASSNGQGAQFF; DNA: TGTGCCAGCAGTAACGGACAGGGGGCCCAGTTCTTC
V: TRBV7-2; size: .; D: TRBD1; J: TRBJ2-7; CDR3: CASSLAQQGAYEQYF; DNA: TGTGCCAGCAGCTTAGCGCAACAGGGGGCCTACGAGCAGTACTTC
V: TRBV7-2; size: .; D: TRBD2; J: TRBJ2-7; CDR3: CASSLGLAGTYEQYF; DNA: TGTGCCAGCAGCTTAGGACTAGCGGGAACCTACGAGCAGTACTTC
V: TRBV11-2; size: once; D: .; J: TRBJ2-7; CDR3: CASSPGQRIYEQYF; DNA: TGTGCCAGCAGCCCCGGACAGCGGATCTACGAGCAGTACTTC
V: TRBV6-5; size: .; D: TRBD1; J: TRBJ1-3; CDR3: CASSPTGGSGNTIYF; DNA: TGTGCCAGCAGTCCGACAGGGGGATCTGGAAACACCATATATTTT
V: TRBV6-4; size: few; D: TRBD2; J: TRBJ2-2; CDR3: CAQLGREAPGELFF; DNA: TGTGCCCAGCTCGGGCGGGAGGCCCCCGGGGAGCTGTTTTTT
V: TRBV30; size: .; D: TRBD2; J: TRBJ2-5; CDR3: CAWSVPGGQETQYF; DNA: TGTGCCTGGAGTGTACCGGGGGGACAAGAGACCCAGTACTTC
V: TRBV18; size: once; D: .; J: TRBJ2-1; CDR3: CASSPAQGGVWANEQFF; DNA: TGTGCCAGCTCACCCGCACAAGGAGGTGTGTGGGCCAATGAGCAGTTCTTC
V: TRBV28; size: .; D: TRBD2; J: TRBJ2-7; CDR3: CASSTTAGGREQYF; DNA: TGTGCCAGCAGTACGACCGCGGGGGGGCGCGAGCAGTACTTC
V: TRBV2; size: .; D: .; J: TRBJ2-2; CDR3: CASSVGQRGTGELFF; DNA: TGTGCCAGCAGTGTGGGCCAGAGAGGGACCGGGGAGCTGTTTTTT
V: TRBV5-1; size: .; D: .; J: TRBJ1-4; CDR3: CASSLFGKGATNEKLFF; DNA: TGCGCCAGCAGCTTGTTCGGTAAAGGGGCAACTAATGAAAAACTGTTTTTT
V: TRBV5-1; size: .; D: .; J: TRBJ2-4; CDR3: CASSLEQGPRLAKNIQYF; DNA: TGCGCCAGCAGCTTGGAACAGGGACCCCGGCTAGCCAAAAACATTCAGTACTTC
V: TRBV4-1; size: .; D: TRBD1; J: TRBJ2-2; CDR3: CASSQGAGGNTGELFF; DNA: TGCGCCAGCAGCCAAGGAGCAGGGGGCAACACCGGGGAGCTGTTTTTT
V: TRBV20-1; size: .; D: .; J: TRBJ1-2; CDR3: CSASTAESYTF; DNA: TGCAGTGCTAGTACGGCGGAGTCCTACACCTTC
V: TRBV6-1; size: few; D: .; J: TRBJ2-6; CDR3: CASSVQGSSSGANVLTF; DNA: TGTGCCAGCAGTGTCCAGGGGTCTTCCTCTGGGGCCAACGTCCTGACTTTC
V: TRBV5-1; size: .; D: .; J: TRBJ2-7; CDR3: CASSLTPGTSYEQYF; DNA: TGCGCCAGCAGCTTAACCCCCGGGACTTCGTACGAGCAGTACTTC
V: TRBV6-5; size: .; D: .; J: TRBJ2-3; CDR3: CASSYSTGNTQYF; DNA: TGTGCCAGCAGTTACTCTACAGGAAATACGCAGTATTTT
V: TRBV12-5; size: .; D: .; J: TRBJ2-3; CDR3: CASGAGSVPPDTQYF; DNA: TGTGCTAGTGGCGCAGGGTCCGTTCCCCCAGATACGCAGTATTTT
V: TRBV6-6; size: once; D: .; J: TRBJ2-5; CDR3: CASSPRGAETQYF; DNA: TGTGCCAGCAGTCCCCGAGGCGCAGAGACCCAGTACTTC
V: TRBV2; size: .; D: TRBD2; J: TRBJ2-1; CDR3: CASSDLAGGANEQFF; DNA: TGTGCCAGCAGTGATTTGGCGGGGGGGGCGAATGAGCAGTTCTTC
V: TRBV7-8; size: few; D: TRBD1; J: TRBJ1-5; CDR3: CASSSDRVQPQHF; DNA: TGTGCCAGCAGCTCGGACAGGGTTCAGCCCCAGCATTTT
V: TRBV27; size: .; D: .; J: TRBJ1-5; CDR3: CASSFVGGNQPQHF; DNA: TGTGCCAGCAGTTTTGTAGGGGGCAATCAGCCCCAGCATTTT
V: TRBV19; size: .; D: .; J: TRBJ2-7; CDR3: CASSIVGEQYF; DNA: TGTGCCAGTAGTATAGTCGGCGAGCAGTACTTC
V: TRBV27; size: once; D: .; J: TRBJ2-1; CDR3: CASSLGGSVNEQFF; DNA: TGTGCCAGCAGTTTAGGAGGGAGCGTGAATGAGCAGTTCTTC
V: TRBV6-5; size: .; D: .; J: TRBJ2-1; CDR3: CASSKNWASNEQFF; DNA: TGTGCCAGCAGCAAGAATTGGGCGTCAAATGAGCAGTTCTTC
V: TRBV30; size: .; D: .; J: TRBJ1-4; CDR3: CAWRAWGGVNEKLFF; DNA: TGTGCCTGGAGGGCCTGGGGGGGCGTTAATGAAAAACTGTTTTTT
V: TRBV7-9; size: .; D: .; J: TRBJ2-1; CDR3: CASSLASTRVDEQFF; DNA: TGTGCCAGCAGCTTAGCTTCAACTAGGGTAGATGAGCAGTTCTTC
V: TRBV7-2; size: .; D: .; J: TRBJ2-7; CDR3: CASSLRGRLYEQYF; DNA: TGTGCCAGCAGCTTACGGGGGAGGTTGTACGAGCAGTACTTC
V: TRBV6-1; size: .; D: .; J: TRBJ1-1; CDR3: CASSDQTGFVTEAFF; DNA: TGTGCCAGCAGTGACCAAACAGGATTTGTCACTGAAGCTTTCTTT
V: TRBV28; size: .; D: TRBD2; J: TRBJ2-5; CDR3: CASRRAGAEETQYF; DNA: TGTGCCAGCAGACGAGCGGGGGCCGAAGAGACCCAGTACTTC
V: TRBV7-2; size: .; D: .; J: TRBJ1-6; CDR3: CASSLTRDIRKSPLHF; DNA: TGTGCCAGCAGCCTCACTAGGGACATTCGCAAATCACCCCTCCACTTT
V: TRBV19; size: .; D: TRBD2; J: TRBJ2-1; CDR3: CASSIQTSGEAPLDNEQFF; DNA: TGTGCCAGTAGTATACAAACTAGCGGGGAGGCCCCACTCGACAATGAGCAGTTCTTC
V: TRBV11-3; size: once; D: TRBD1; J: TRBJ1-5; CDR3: CASSLDRDSRHSNQPQHF; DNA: TGTGCCAGCAGCTTAGATAGGGACAGTCGTCATAGCAATCAGCCCCAGCATTTT
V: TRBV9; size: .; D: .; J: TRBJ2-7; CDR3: CASGRGGFSDEQYF; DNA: TGTGCCAGCGGCAGGGGCGGGTTCTCTGACGAGCAGTACTTC
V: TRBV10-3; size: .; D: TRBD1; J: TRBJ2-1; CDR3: CAIRGDRGYNEQFF; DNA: TGTGCCATCAGGGGGGACAGGGGATACAATGAGCAGTTCTTC
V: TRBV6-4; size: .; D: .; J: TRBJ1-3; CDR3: CASSDNSGNTIYF; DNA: TGTGCCAGCAGTGATAACTCTGGAAACACCATATATTTT
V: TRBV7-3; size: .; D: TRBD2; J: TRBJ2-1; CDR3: CASSLSSGGTYNEQFF; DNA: TGTGCCAGCAGCTTATCTAGCGGGGGAACCTACAATGAGCAGTTCTTC
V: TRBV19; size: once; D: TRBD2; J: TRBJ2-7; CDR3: CASSIGLADTYEQYF; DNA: TGTGCCAGTAGTATAGGCCTAGCGGACACCTACGAGCAGTACTTC
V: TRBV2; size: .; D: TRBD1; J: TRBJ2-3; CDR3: CASSRGTNTDTQYF; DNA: TGTGCCAGCAGCAGGGGGACAAACACAGATACGCAGTATTTT
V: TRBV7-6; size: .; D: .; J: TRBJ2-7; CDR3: CASSSVRGHAEQYF; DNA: TGTGCCAGCAGCTCCGTCCGAGGGCACGCCGAGCAGTACTTC
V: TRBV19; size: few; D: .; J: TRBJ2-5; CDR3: CASSIVSGVETQYF; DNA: TGTGCCAGTAGTATTGTTTCGGGAGTTGAGACCCAGTACTTC
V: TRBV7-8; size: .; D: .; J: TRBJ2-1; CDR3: CASSGGQTDYNEQFF; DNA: TGTGCCAGCAGCGGGGGCCAGACAGATTACAATGAGCAGTTCTTC
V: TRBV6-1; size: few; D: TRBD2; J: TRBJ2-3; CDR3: CASSEPGLAGSDTQYF; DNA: TGTGCCAGCAGTGAACCGGGACTAGCGGGGTCAGATACGCAGTATTTT
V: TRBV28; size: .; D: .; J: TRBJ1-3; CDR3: CASSLQGAGNTIYF; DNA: TGTGCCAGCAGTTTACAAGGGGCTGGAAACACCATATATTTT
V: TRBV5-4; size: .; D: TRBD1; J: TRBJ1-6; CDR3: CASSPGQYNSPLHF; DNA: TGTGCCAGCAGCCCGGGACAGTATAATTCACCCCTCCACTTT